This T cell receptor (beta chain) was recovered during a study of blood T cells in healthy people across ages. Germline V lookup: CDR1 DFQATT, CDR2 SNEGSKA (reference sequence). The V end was cut by 1 base, the J end by 7 bases, with 36 bases between. CDR3 length: 21 amino acids. Combining a sample-barcoded 5' primer with a J-beta primer mix, a second PCR ran for 7 to 11 cycles. A tag from a template-switch adaptor with 12 random nucleotides marked each cDNA molecule. TCRdb independently ran MiXCR on the 5' RACE reads; one entry per CDR3 protein. This sample has 1.5 million to 2 million distinct CDR3 sequences; roughly a third occur once, and the top ten carry 11%. Findings and limits, study-wide: Since the PBMCs were unsorted, naive and antigen-experienced cells could not be conclusively compared.

Turning to this clonotype: What it binds is not known.

Sequences were obtained from blood. This sequence originates from a woman in her 30s in good health. This rearrangement joins TRBV20-1 to TRBJ2-3; D is tentatively TRBD1 or TRBD2 (9 bases each). DNA of the CDR3: TGCAGTGCTAGAGCCCCCCCCGGGACAGGGTCGGCTAGCGGGACTTCCTATACGCAGTATTTT. Translation gives CSARAPPGTGSASGTSYTQYF.